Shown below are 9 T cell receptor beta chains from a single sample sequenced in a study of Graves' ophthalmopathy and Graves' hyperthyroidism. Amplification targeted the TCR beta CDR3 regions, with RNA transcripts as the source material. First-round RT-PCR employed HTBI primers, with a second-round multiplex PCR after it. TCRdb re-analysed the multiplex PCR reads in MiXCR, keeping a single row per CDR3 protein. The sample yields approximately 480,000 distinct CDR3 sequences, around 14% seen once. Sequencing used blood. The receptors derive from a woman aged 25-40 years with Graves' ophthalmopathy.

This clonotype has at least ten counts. The CDR3 is CASSPAGRATYEQYF. The CDR3 DNA sequence: TGTGCCAGCAGTCCCGCGGGGCGGGCTACCTACGAGCAGTACTTC. The V and J genes are TRBV6-1 and TRBJ2-7, with a tentative D call TRBD2 (6 bases). The CDR3 runs 15 residues. V was trimmed by 5 bases and J by 2 bases, leaving 16 bases between them. The V gene's germline CDR1 is MNHNS and CDR2 SASEGT.

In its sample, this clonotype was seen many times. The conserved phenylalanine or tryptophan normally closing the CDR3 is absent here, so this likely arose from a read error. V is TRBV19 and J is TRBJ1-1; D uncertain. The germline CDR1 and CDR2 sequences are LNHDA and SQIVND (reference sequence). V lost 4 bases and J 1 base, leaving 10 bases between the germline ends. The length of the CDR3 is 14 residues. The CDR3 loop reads CASSTETPNTEAFS. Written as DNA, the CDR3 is TGTGCCAGTAGTACCGAGACACCGAACACTGAAGCTTTCTCT.

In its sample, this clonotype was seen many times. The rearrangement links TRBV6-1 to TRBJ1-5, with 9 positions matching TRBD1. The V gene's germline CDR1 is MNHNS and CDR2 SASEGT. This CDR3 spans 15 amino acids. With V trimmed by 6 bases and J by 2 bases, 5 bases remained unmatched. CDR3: CASRQDRGGNQPQHF. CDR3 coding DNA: TGTGCCAGCAGACAGGACAGGGGTGGCAATCAGCCCCAGCATTTT.

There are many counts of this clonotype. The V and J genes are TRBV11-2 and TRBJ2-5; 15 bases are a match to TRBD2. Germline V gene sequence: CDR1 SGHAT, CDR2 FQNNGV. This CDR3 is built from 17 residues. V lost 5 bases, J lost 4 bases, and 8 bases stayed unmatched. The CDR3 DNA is TGTGCCAGCAGCCGGCGGACTAGCGGGAGGGCCGCAGAGACCCAGTACTTC. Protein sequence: CASSRRTSGRAAETQYF.

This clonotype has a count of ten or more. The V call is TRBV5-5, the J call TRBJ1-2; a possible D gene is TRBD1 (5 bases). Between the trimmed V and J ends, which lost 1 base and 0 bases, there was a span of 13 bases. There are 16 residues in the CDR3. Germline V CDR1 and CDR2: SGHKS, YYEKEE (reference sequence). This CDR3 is CASSLTPARANYGYTF. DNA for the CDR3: TGTGCCAGCAGCTTGACCCCCGCCAGGGCTAACTATGGCTACACCTTC.

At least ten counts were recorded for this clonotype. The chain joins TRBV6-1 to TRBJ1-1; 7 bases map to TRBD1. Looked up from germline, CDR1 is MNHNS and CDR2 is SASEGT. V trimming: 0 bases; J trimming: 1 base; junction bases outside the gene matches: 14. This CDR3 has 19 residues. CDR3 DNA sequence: TGTGCCAGCAGTGAAGCGCTAGGGGGCTGGTTTCTTGGGAACACTGAAGCTTTCTTT. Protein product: CASSEALGGWFLGNTEAFF.

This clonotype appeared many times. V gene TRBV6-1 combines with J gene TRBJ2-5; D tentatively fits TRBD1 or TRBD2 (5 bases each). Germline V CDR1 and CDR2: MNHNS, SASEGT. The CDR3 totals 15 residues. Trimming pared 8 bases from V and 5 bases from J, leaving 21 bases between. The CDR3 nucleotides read TGTGCCAGCGGGACGCCAAGCGTCGGCGAGGAGACCCAGTACTTC. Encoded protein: CASGTPSVGEETQYF.

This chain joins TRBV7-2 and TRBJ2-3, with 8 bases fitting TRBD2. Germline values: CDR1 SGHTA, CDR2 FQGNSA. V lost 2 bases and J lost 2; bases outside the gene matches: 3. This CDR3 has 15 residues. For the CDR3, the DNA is TGTGCCAGCAGCTTATCGGGAGGGCCCACAGATACGCAGTATTTT. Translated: CASSLSGGPTDTQYF.

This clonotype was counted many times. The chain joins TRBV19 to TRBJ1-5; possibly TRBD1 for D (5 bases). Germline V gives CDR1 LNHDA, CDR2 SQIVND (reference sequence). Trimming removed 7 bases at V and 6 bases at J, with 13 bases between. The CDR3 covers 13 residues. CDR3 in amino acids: CASKGQTAQPQHF. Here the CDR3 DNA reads TGTGCCAGTAAGGGGCAAACGGCTCAGCCCCAGCATTTT.